These 20 T cell receptor beta chains came from one sample sequenced in a study of vaccination and CD4 T cells after COVID-19. The antigens for these receptors are not known. Cultured CD4+ T cell DNA was sequenced using the Oncomine TCR Beta short-read assay. A single record per CDR3 protein comes from TCRdb applying MiXCR to the PCR reads. Of around 15,000 distinct CDR3 sequences in the sample, about 69% were seen once. Treatment meaning: 10-day PBMC culture with coronavirus spike peptide pools or control peptides (ViraFEST assay). Source material: CD4+ T cells from blood, cultured in vitro. The receptors stem from a human donor who had recovered from COVID-19.

The table lists this clonotype with a few counts. This rearrangement joins TRBV27 to TRBJ1-2, with 7 bases lining up with TRBD1. The length of the CDR3 is 21 residues. Germline V gene data show CDR1 as MNHEY and CDR2 as SMNVEV (reference sequence). V was pared by 7 bases and J by 0 bases, with 26 bases of the junction left unmatched. The CDR3 bases are TGTGCCAGCACGTCTCGAACAGGGGCCCTTTTCCCCCATCCTTCTAACTATGGCTACACCTTC. This sequence encodes CASTSRTGALFPHPSNYGYTF.

About this clonotype itself: A junction end diverges from the germline sequence, so it may reflect a read error. This chain uses TRBV7-9 with TRBJ1-2; D remains unclear. The CDR3 sequence is 13 residues long. The germline V gene encodes CDR1 SEHNR and CDR2 FQNEAQ (reference sequence). CDR3 coding DNA: TGTGCCAGCCGCTTAGGGTCGTTCCACGGCTACACCTTC. It is translated as CASRLGSFHGYTF.

DNA of the CDR3: TGTGCCAGCAGCGCCCCTGAAGCTTTCTTT. Protein sequence: CASSAPEAFF. The chain is built from TRBV2 and TRBJ1-1, with unresolved D. V was clipped by 6 bases and J by 6 bases, with 5 bases between them. CDR1 and CDR2 (germline): SNHLY, FYNNEI. This CDR3 is built from 10 residues.

Notes on this clonotype: This sequence may be a read error, since a much larger clone differs from it by one base. V is TRBV20-1 and J is TRBJ2-7; 10 bases map to TRBD2. The germline gives CDR1 DFQATT, CDR2 SNEGSKA (reference sequence). The CDR3 spans 14 residues. The CDR3 loop reads CSAKLAGSPYEQNF. The CDR3 nucleotides are TGCAGTGCCAAACTAGCGGGAAGTCCCTACGAGCAGAACTTC.

J is TRBJ2-1 and V is TRBV6-5; TRBD1 is a possible D gene (6 bases). Trimming took off 2 bases at V and 0 bases at J, with 8 bases between the two ends. Germline V gives CDR1 MNHEY, CDR2 SVGAGI. This CDR3 is 15 amino acids long. CDR3 sequence (DNA): TGTGCCAGCAGTTACCTAGGGGGCTCCTACAATGAGCAGTTCTTC. Amino acids: CASSYLGGSYNEQFF.

CDR3 sequence (DNA): TGTGCCAGCAGCCCATCCGGGACAGGGTCCTACGAGCAGTACTTC. Its protein is CASSPSGTGSYEQYF. The chain combines TRBV7-9 with TRBJ2-7; 9 nucleotides agree with TRBD1. V shed 5 bases and J 1 base; nucleotides not matched to a gene: 6. Germline assignment: CDR1 SEHNR and CDR2 FQNEAQ (reference sequence). The CDR3 has 15 residues.

This clonotype is a singleton in its sample. The V gene is TRBV10-2, the J gene TRBJ2-7; no clear D. The CDR3 has 16 amino acids. Germline assignment: CDR1 WSHSY and CDR2 SAAADI. The V gene lost 0 bases and the J gene lost 0 bases, with 12 bases spanning the gap. CDR3 sequence: CASSESGPISSYEQYF. The CDR3 region has the DNA TGCGCCAGCAGTGAGTCTGGACCTATAAGCTCCTACGAGCAGTACTTC.

Only one count was recorded for this clonotype. The rearrangement links TRBV27 to TRBJ2-3, with 16 bases matching TRBD2. The CDR3 runs to 17 residues. V shed 1 base, J shed 6 bases, and the junction held 4 bases outside the gene matches. CDR1 and CDR2 from the germline V gene are MNHEY and SMNVEV (reference sequence). Written as DNA, the CDR3 is TGTGCCAGCAGTTTATGGGGGACTAGCGGGAGGGGGGATACGCAGTATTTT. Encoded protein: CASSLWGTSGRGDTQYF.

The gene calls are TRBV6-2 or TRBV6-3 and TRBJ1-1; 7 nucleotides agree with TRBD1. The CDR3 length is 14 residues. V shed 6 bases and J 1 base; nucleotides not matched to a gene: 5. The germline V gene has CDR1 MNHEY and CDR2 SVGEGT. Here the CDR3 DNA reads TGTGCCAGCAGAACAGGGGTCGCGAACACTGAAGCTTTCTTT. Residues: CASRTGVANTEAFF.

The rearrangement joins TRBV6-1 to TRBJ1-1; tentative D call: TRBD1 (5 bases). Between the trimmed V and J ends, which lost 7 bases and 0 bases, there was a span of 15 bases. The CDR3 length is 15 residues. Germline V gene data show CDR1 as MNHNS and CDR2 as SASEGT. CDR3 loop: CASNLAGSLNTEAFF. Here the CDR3 DNA reads TGTGCCAGCAATTTGGCAGGGTCCTTGAACACTGAAGCTTTCTTT.

The chain is built from TRBV2 and TRBJ1-2; 7 nucleotides line up with TRBD1. Unmatched junction bases numbered 8, after V lost 6 bases and J lost 7 bases. This CDR3 comprises 13 residues. Germline loops: CDR1 SNHLY, CDR2 FYNNEI. The CDR3, as DNA: TGTGCCAGCAGACTAGAGGGGGCCGGTGGCTACACCTTC. Protein: CASRLEGAGGYTF.

J is TRBJ1-2 and V is TRBV7-9; 7 bases are a match to TRBD1. J gave up 6 bases and V 5 bases, and 6 bases lay outside the gene matches. The CDR3 covers 13 residues. Germline loops: CDR1 SEHNR, CDR2 FQNEAQ (reference sequence). The CDR3 DNA reads as TGTGCCAGCAGCCCTAGGACAGGCCATGGCTACACCTTC. It translates to CASSPRTGHGYTF.

Only one count was recorded for this clonotype. The V and J genes are TRBV6-1 and TRBJ2-6, with D perhaps TRBD1 (6 bases). The V end was cut by 6 bases, the J end by 4 bases, with 13 bases between. In germline, CDR1 is MNHNS, CDR2 SASEGT. The CDR3 runs 15 residues. This chain's CDR3 is CASRPQGSGANVLTF. CDR3 bases: TGTGCCAGCAGGCCCCAGGGGTCCGGGGCCAACGTCCTGACTTTC.

The rearrangement links TRBV28 to TRBJ1-1, with TRBD1 as a possible D gene (6 bases). The CDR3 runs to 15 residues. V was cut by 5 bases and J by 3 bases, with 16 bases left in between. CDR1 and CDR2 from the germline V gene are MDHEN and SYDVKM. The CDR3 region is CASSIGGAGDTEAFF. In DNA form, the CDR3 reads TGTGCCAGCAGTATAGGGGGTGCAGGGGACACTGAAGCTTTCTTT. Complete variable domain (other parts from reference TRBV28 and TRBJ1-1): DVKVTQSSRYLVKRTGEKVFLECVQDMDHENMFWYRQDPGLGLRLIYFSYDVKMKEKGDIPEGYSVSREKKERFSLILESASTNQTSMYLCASSIGGAGDTEAFFGQGTRLTVV.

The chain uses TRBV20-1 and TRBJ2-2; TRBD2 matches at 12 bases. Germline V gene data show CDR1 as DFQATT and CDR2 as SNEGSKA (reference sequence). This CDR3 spans 15 amino acids. Trimming took 5 bases from V and 3 from J; bases not matched to a gene: 4. Written as DNA, the CDR3 is TGCAGTGCTCCTAGCGGGAGGGCGGACACCGGGGAGCTGTTTTTT. It is translated as CSAPSGRADTGELFF.

This rearrangement joins TRBV19 to TRBJ1-5, with TRBD1 matching 9 bases. This CDR3 is built from 14 residues. Trimming removed 5 bases from V and 7 bases from J; junction bases left unmatched: 6. The V gene's germline CDR1 is LNHDA and CDR2 SQIVND (reference sequence). The CDR3 DNA reads TGTGCCAGTAGTGCGCCACAGGGGGCACAGCCCCAGCATTTT. This translates into CASSAPQGAQPQHF. The variable domain in full, completed from reference TRBV19 and TRBJ1-5, reads DGGITQSPKYLFRKEGQNVTLSCEQNLNHDAMYWYRQDPGQGLRLIYYSQIVNDFQKGDIAEGYSVSREKKESFPLTVTSAQKNPTAFYLCASSAPQGAQPQHFGDGTRLSIL.

The V gene is TRBV28, the J gene TRBJ2-1; D not resolved. V was shortened by 8 bases and J by 9 bases, with 11 bases between the two germline ends. This CDR3 region has 11 residues. Germline V gene data show CDR1 as MDHEN and CDR2 as SYDVKM. CDR3 residues: CASHSWPEQFF. CDR3 in DNA: TGTGCCAGCCACTCGTGGCCTGAGCAGTTCTTC.

V gene TRBV7-2 combines with J gene TRBJ1-5; unclear D gene. This CDR3 is built from 14 residues. Trimming pared 2 bases from V and 7 bases from J, leaving 12 bases between. CDR1 SGHTA and CDR2 FQGNSA come from the germline V gene. This CDR3 reads CASSLSWDGQPQHF. The CDR3 DNA is TGTGCCAGCAGCTTATCGTGGGATGGACAGCCCCAGCATTTT. Combining the CDR3 with reference TRBV7-2 and TRBJ1-5 gives the whole variable domain GAGVSQSPSNKVTEKGKDVELRCDPISGHTALYWYRQSLGQGLEFLIYFQGNSAPDKSGLPSDRFSAERTGGSVSTLTIQRTQQEDSAVYLCASSLSWDGQPQHFGDGTRLSIL.

The chain carries TRBV20-1 and TRBJ1-6; 9 nucleotides line up with TRBD1. This CDR3 is built from 19 residues. Germline CDR1 and CDR2: DFQATT and SNEGSKA (reference sequence). The trim removed 6 bases at V and 1 base at J, leaving 16 bases unmatched. The CDR3 spells CSARSDRGRAGSYNSPLHF. In nucleotides, the CDR3 is TGCAGTGCGAGATCGGACAGGGGTAGGGCTGGGTCCTATAATTCACCCCTCCACTTT.

Relative to its sample, this clonotype is medium-sized. The chain joins TRBV19 to TRBJ1-1; D unresolved. This CDR3 is 14 amino acids long. The germline V and J ends were trimmed by 6 bases and 4 bases, with 15 bases remaining between them. Germline CDR1 is LNHDA and CDR2 is SQIVND (reference sequence). CDR3 in DNA: TGTGCCAGTAGCCCCGTGGGGTGGCGCACTGAAGCTTTCTTT. The encoded protein is CASSPVGWRTEAFF.